This T cell receptor (beta chain) was recovered during a study of CD8+CD57+ T cells in acquired aplastic anemia. Overall study: Sorted CD4+ and CD8+ cells yielded about 3 ug of DNA on average.

TCR beta VDJ combinations and CDR3 sequences were profiled from genomic DNA. TCRdb itself ran the reads through MiXCR, one entry per CDR3 protein. Here the sample spans about 48,000 distinct CDR3 sequences, about three quarters being singletons. Germline loops: CDR1 SGHRS, CDR2 YFSETQ. The V segment lost 0 bases and the J segment 3 bases; nucleotides outside the gene matches: 5. This CDR3 region has 15 residues. The sequence was collected from a human donor in good health, serving as a control. The chain couples TRBV5-1 to TRBJ2-7; TRBD1 aligns across 8 bases. Input material: sorted CD4+, CD8+, or CD8+CD57+ T cells (not recorded which) from PBMCs. Here the CDR3 reads CASSLAQGERYEQYF. The CDR3 DNA is TGCGCCAGCAGCTTGGCACAGGGGGAACGCTACGAGCAGTACTTC. Full variable domain (rest looked up from reference TRBV5-1 and TRBJ2-7): KAGVTQTPRYLIKTRGQQVTLSCSPISGHRSVSWYQQTPGQGLQFLFEYFSETQRNKGNFPGRFSGRQFSNSRSEMNVSTLELGDSALYLCASSLAQGERYEQYFGPGTRLTVT.